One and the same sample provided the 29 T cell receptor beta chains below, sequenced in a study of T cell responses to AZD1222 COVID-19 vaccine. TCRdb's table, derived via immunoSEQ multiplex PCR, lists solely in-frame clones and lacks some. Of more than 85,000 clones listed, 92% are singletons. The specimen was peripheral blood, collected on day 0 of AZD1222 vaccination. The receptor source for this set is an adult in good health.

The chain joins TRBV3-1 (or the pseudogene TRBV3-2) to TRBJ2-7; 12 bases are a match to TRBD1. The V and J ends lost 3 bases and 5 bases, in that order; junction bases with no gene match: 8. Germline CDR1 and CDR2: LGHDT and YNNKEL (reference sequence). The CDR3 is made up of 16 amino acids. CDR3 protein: CASSQAGTGGHHEQYF. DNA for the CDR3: TGTGCCAGCAGCCAGGCCGGGACAGGGGGCCACCACGAGCAGTACTTC.

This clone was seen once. The DNA of the CDR3 is TGTGCCTGGAACCGATTGACAGGAACTAACTATGGCTACACCTTC. Protein: CAWNRLTGTNYGYTF. The chain combines TRBV30 with TRBJ1-2, with D possibly TRBD1 on 6 matching bases. Trimming pared 4 bases from V and 0 bases from J, leaving 15 bases between. The CDR3 runs 15 residues. Per germline, CDR1 GTSNPN and CDR2 SVGIG (reference sequence).

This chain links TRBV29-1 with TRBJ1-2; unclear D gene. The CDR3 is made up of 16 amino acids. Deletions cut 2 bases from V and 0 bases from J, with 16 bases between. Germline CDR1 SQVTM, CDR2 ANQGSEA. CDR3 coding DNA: TGCAGCGTTGAATTCGCGGCGGGGAATTCTAACTATGGCTACACCTTC. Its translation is CSVEFAAGNSNYGYTF.

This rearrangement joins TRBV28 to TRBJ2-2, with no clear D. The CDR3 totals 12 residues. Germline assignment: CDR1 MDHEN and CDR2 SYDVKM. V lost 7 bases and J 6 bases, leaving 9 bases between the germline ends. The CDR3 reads CASTHLAGELFF. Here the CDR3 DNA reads TGTGCCAGCACCCACCTGGCCGGGGAGCTGTTTTTT.

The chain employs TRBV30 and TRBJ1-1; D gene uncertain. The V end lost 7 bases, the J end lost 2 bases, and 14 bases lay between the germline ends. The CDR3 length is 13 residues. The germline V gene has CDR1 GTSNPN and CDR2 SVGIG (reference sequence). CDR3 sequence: CAYGRGLNTEAFF. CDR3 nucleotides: TGTGCCTACGGACGGGGTCTTAACACTGAAGCTTTCTTT. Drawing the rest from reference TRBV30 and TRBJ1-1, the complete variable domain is SQTIHQWPATLVQPVGSPLSLECTVEGTSNPNLYWYRQAAGRGLQLLFYSVGIGQISSEVPQNLSASRPQDRQFILSSKKLLLSDSGFYLCAYGRGLNTEAFFGQGTRLTVV.

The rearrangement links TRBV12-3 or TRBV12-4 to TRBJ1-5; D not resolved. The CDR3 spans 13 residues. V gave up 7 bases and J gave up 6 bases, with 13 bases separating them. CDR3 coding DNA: TGTGCCAGCAATGTTACTCCGGGTCAGCCCCAGCATTTT. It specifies CASNVTPGQPQHF.

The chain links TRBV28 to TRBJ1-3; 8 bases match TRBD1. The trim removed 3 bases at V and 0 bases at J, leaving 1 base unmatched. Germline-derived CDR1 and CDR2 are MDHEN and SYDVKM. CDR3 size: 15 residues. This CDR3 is CASSFTGGSGNTIYF. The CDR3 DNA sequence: TGTGCCAGCAGTTTTACAGGGGGCTCTGGAAACACCATATATTTT.

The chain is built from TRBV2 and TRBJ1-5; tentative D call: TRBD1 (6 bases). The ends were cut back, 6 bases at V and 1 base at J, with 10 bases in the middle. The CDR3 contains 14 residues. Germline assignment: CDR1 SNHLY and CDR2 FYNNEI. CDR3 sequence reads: CASRPRGSNQPQHF. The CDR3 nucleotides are TGTGCCAGCAGGCCCAGGGGAAGCAATCAGCCCCAGCATTTT.

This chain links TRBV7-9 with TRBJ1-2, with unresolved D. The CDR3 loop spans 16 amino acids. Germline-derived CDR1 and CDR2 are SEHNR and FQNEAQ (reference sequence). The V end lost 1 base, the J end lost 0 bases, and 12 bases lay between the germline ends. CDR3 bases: TGTGCCAGCAGCTTAGAGGAGGGCTTAGCTAACTATGGCTACACCTTC. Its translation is CASSLEEGLANYGYTF.

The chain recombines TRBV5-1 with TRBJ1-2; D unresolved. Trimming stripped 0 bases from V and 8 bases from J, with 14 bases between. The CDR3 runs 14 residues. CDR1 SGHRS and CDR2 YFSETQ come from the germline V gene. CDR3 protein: CASSLVSVPPGYTF. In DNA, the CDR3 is TGCGCCAGCAGCTTGGTGTCGGTTCCCCCGGGCTACACCTTC.

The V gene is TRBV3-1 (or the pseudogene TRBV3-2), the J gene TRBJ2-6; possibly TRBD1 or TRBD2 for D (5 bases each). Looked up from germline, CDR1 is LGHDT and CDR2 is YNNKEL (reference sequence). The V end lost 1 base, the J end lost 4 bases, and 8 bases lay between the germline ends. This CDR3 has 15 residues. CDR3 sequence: CASSQARDGANVLTF. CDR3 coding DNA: TGTGCCAGCAGCCAAGCCAGGGACGGGGCCAACGTCCTGACTTTC.

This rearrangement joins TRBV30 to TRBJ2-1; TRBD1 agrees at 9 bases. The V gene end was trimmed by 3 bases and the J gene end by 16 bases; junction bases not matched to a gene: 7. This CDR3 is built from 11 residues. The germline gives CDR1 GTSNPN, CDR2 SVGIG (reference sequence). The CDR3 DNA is TGTGCCTGGAGCCCGACAGGGGGGGTTTTCTTC. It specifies CAWSPTGGVFF.

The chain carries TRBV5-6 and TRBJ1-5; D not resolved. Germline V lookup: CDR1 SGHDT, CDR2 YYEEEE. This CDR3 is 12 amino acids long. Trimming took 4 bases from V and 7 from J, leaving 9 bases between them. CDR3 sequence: CASSLGIQPQHF. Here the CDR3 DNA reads TGTGCCAGCAGCCTGGGGATACAGCCCCAGCATTTT.

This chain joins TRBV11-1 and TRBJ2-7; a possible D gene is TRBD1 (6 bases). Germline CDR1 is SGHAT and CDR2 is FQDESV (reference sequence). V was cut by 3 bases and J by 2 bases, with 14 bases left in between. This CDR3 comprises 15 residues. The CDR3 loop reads CASSFISTGAYEQYF. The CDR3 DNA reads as TGTGCCAGCAGCTTCATATCGACAGGTGCCTACGAGCAGTACTTC.

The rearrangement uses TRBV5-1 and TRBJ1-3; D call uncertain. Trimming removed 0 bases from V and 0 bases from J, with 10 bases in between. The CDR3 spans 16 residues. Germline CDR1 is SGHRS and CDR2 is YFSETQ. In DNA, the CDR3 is TGCGCCAGCAGCTTGGAAGGCGGCCTCTCTGGAAACACCATATATTTT. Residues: CASSLEGGLSGNTIYF.

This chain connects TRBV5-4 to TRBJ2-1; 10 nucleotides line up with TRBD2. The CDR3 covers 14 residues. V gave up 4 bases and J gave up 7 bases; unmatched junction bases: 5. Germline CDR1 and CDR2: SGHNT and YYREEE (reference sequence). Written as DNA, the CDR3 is TGTGCCAGCAGCCAGCGGGGGGGCCTTAATGAGCAGTTCTTC. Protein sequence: CASSQRGGLNEQFF.

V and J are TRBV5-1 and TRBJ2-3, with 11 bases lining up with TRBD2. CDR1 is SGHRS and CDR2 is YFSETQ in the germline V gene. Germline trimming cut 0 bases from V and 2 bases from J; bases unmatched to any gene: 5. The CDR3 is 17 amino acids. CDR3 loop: CASSLGSSGGYTDTQYF. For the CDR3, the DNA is TGCGCCAGCAGCTTGGGGTCTAGCGGGGGGTACACAGATACGCAGTATTTT.

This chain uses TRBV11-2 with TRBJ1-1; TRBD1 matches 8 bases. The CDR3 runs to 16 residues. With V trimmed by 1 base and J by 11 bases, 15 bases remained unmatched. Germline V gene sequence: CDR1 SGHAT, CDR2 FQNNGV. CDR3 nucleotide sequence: TGTGCCAGCAGCTTAGTAGGACAGGGTACGAGAACGGAGGCTTTCTTT. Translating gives CASSLVGQGTRTEAFF.

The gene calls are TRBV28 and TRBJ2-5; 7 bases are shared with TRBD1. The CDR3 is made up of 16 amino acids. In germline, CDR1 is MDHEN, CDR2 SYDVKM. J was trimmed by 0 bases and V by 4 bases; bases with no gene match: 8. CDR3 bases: TGTGCCAGCAGTTCCGGGACAGACCCGTACCAAGAGACCCAGTACTTC. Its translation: CASSSGTDPYQETQYF. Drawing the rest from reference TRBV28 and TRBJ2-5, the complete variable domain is DVKVTQSSRYLVKRTGEKVFLECVQDMDHENMFWYRQDPGLGLRLIYFSYDVKMKEKGDIPEGYSVSREKKERFSLILESASTNQTSMYLCASSSGTDPYQETQYFGPGTRLLVL.

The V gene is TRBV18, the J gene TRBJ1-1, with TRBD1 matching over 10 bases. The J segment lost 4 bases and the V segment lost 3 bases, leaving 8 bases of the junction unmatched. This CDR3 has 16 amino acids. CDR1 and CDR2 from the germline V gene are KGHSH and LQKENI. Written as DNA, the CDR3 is TGTGCCAGCTCACCCGTGGGACAGGGGAGGGGCACTGAAGCTTTCTTT. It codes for CASSPVGQGRGTEAFF.

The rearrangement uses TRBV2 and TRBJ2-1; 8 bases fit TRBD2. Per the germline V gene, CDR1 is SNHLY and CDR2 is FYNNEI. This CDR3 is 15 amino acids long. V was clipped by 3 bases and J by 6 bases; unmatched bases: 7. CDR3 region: CASSDWTSRSNEQFF. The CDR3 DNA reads TGTGCCAGCAGTGACTGGACTAGCAGAAGCAATGAGCAGTTCTTC.

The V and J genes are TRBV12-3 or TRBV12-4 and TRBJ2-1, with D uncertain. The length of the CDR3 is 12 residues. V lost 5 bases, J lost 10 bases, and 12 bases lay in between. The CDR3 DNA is TGTGCCAGCAGTATAAGGGTGGCCGAGCAGTTCTTC. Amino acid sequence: CASSIRVAEQFF.

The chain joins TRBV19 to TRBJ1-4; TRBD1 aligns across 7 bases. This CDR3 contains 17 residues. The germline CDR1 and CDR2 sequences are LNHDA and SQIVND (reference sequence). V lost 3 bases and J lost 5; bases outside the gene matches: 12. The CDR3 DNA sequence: TGTGCCAGTAGTATCTTCCTAGGACAGGTCCAAAATGAAAAACTGTTTTTT. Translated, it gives CASSIFLGQVQNEKLFF.

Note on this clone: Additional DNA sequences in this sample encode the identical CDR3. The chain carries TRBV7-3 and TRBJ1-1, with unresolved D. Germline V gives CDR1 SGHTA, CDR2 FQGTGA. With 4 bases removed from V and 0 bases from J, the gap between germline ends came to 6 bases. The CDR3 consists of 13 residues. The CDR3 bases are TGTGCCAGCAGCTCCAGCCTGAACACTGAAGCTTTCTTT. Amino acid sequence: CASSSSLNTEAFF. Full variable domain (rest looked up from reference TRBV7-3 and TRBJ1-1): GAGVSQTPSNKVTEKGKYVELRCDPISGHTALYWYRQSLGQGPEFLIYFQGTGAADDSGLPNDRFFAVRPEGSVSTLKIQRTERGDSAVYLCASSSSLNTEAFFGQGTRLTVV.

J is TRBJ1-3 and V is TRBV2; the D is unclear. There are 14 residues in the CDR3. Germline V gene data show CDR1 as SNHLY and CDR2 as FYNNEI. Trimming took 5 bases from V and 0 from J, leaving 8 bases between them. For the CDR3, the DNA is TGTGCCAGCAGTCAACACCCCTCTGGAAACACCATATATTTT. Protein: CASSQHPSGNTIYF.

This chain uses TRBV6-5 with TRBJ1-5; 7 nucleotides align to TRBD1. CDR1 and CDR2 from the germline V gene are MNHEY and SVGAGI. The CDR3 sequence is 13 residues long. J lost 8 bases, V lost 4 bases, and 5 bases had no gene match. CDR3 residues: CASSSDRSKPQHF. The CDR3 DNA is TGTGCCAGCAGTTCGGACAGGTCGAAGCCCCAGCATTTT.

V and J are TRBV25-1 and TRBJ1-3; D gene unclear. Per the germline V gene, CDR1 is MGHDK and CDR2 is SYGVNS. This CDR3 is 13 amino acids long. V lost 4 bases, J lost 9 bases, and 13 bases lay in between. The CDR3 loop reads CASSAYRGSTIYF. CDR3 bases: TGTGCCAGCAGTGCCTACAGAGGATCCACCATATATTTT.

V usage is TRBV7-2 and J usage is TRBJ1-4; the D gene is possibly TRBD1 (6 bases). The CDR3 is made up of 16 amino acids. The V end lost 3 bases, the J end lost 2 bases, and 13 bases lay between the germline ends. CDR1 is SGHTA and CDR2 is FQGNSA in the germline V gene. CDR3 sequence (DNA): TGTGCCAGCAGCTTGAGGGGGAGGGCGACTAATGAAAAACTGTTTTTT. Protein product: CASSLRGRATNEKLFF. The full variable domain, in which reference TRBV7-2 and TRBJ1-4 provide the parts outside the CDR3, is GAGVSQSPSNKVTEKGKDVELRCDPISGHTALYWYRQSLGQGLEFLIYFQGNSAPDKSGLPSDRFSAERTGGSVSTLTIQRTQQEDSAVYLCASSLRGRATNEKLFFGSGTQLSVL.

DNA of the CDR3: TGTGCCAGCAGCGCGGGACAGGATTACGAGCAGTACTTC. This gives the protein CASSAGQDYEQYF. The chain joins TRBV9 to TRBJ2-7; 8 bases line up with TRBD1. After removal of 3 bases from V and 4 bases from J, the junction contained 3 bases not matched to a gene. The CDR3 has 13 residues. Germline-derived CDR1 and CDR2 are SGDLS and YYNGEE.